The source of this TCR beta chain is a study of blood T cell repertoires in COVID-19. Study as a whole: In each case, the material was cDNA or gDNA derived from T cells, B-cell-depleted T cells, or PBMCs.

Original data processing: Reference gene primers were amplified, and this amplification served to estimate nucleated cell counts. Data came from immunoSEQ multiplex PCR; TCRdb stores just in-frame clones and leaves some out. From that table come the V and J calls and clone size; the DNA was used to work out D and trimming. The sample has 170,000 or so clones; about 90% are singletons. Participants were placed into cohorts based on the clinical history they reported. Recovered participants had two consecutive negative NP/OP PCR tests, healthcare professional clearance, or symptom resolution. V was clipped by 4 bases and J by 9 bases; unmatched bases: 3. This CDR3 is 14 amino acids long. Per germline, CDR1 KGHDR and CDR2 SFDVKD. This clone was recorded at least ten times.

The sequence derives from a woman in her forties or fifties who had recovered from COVID-19. The gene calls are TRBV24-1 and TRBJ2-1; 12 nucleotides agree with TRBD2. Material for sequencing was PBMCs or T cells enriched from blood (not recorded which). CDR3: CATSDPSGRAEQFF. The CDR3, as DNA: TGTGCCACCAGTGACCCTAGCGGGAGGGCTGAGCAGTTCTTC.